Listed below are T cell receptor beta chains from one sample, sequenced in a study of T cell clonotyping in hematopoietic cell transplantation. Using immunoSEQ multiplex PCR, the repertoire was profiled, and TCRdb retains in-frame clones only, with some absent. The sample holds 10,000 or so clones, 80% to 90% seen once. This sample comprised PBMCs, obtained 180 days after allogeneic stem cell transplant. The receptors stem from a human patient who had an allogeneic stem cell transplant, so the T cells may come from the graft donor. The donor label of this sample is uncertain. Some clones in this sample may be carry-over from other donors' samples. Both conserved end residues are part of each CDR3. The D gene is left open where the match is weak. Not every row has a clone size; where given, it reads once, few, many or a size class.

>TRBV30|-|TRBJ1-2|-
TGTGCCTGGACTCCGGGCTCATGGGGCTACACCTTC
CAWTPGSWGYTF
>TRBV6-5|-|TRBJ1-6|-
TGTGCCAGCAGTTCCACAGGGAATTCACCCCTCCACTTT
CASSSTGNSPLHF
>TRBV28|-|TRBJ1-5|TRBD1
TGTGCCAGCGGAGTTAGACAGGGTAATCAGCCCCAGCATTTT
CASGVRQGNQPQHF
>TRBV19|-|TRBJ2-7|TRBD1
TGTGCCAGTAGTACCGGACAGGGTGGGACCTACGAGCAGTACTTC
CASSTGQGGTYEQYF
>TRBV7-9|once|TRBJ1-2|-
TGTGCCAGCAGCTTAGGAGAACGCCATTTAATCTATGGCTACACCTTC
CASSLGERHLIYGYTF
>TRBV7-6|-|TRBJ1-2|TRBD1
TGTGCCAGCAGCCTCGGGACAGGAGGAATGGGCGGCTACACCTTC
CASSLGTGGMGGYTF
>TRBV30|-|TRBJ1-5|-
TGTGCCTGGAGTGTACGGGGTCTTATTAGCAATCAGCCCCAGCATTTT
CAWSVRGLISNQPQHF
>TRBV19|-|TRBJ1-4|TRBD1
TGTGCCAGTAGAAAGGGGCGGGACAGGGGAAGTGAAAAACTGTTTTTT
CASRKGRDRGSEKLFF
>TRBV4-3|-|TRBJ1-6|TRBD1
TGCGCCAGCAGCCTCATCTCCGGGACAGGCAATTCACCCCTCCACTTT
CASSLISGTGNSPLHF
>TRBV9|-|TRBJ2-3|TRBD2
TGTGCCAGCAGCGCCCGACGGTCTAGCGGGGGGGCCGCAGATACGCAGTATTTT
CASSARRSSGGAADTQYF
>TRBV11-3|-|TRBJ2-1|-
TGTGCCAGCAGCTCGAACAATGAGCAGTTCTTC
CASSSNNEQFF
>TRBV11-2|-|TRBJ2-7|TRBD2
TGTGCCAGCAGCTTGGTGGCGGGGGGCTCCTACGAGCAGTACTTC
CASSLVAGGSYEQYF
>TRBV7-9|-|TRBJ2-1|-
TGTGCCAGCAGCTTAAGAGTGGGAAGCGACAATGAGCAGTTCTTC
CASSLRVGSDNEQFF
>TRBV5-1|-|TRBJ1-5|-
TGCGCCAGCAGCGCGGGAGGTGGGGATCAGCCCCAGCATTTT
CASSAGGGDQPQHF
>TRBV28|-|TRBJ2-7|-
TGTGCCAGCAGTTTGGCATCCTGGGGGCGGGGGGAGCAGTACTTC
CASSLASWGRGEQYF
>TRBV7-3|-|TRBJ1-1|-
TGTGCCAGCAGCCCGGACCGGACTGCGAGGGCTGAAGCTTTCTTT
CASSPDRTARAEAFF
>TRBV9|once|TRBJ2-3|-
TGTGCCAGCAGCACCGGGCCCCAAGGCGATACGCAGTATTTT
CASSTGPQGDTQYF
>TRBV6-5|-|TRBJ1-6|-
TGTGCCAGCAGCCGCGGGCTATATAATTCACCCCTCCACTTT
CASSRGLYNSPLHF
>TRBV28|-|TRBJ2-7|-
TGTGCCAGCAGTTCGCCGGAGGGCTACGAGCAGTACTTC
CASSSPEGYEQYF
>TRBV9|-|TRBJ2-3|-
TGTGCCAGCAGCGTAGGCCCAGCGGGACATGCGGATACGCAGTATTTT
CASSVGPAGHADTQYF
>TRBV2|-|TRBJ1-1|-
TGTGCCACCAGAGGACAGTTGAACACTGAAGCTTTCTTT
CATRGQLNTEAFF
>TRBV19|-|TRBJ1-5|TRBD1
TGTGCCAGTCGGTTGGGACAGGGGAATGGCAATCAGCCCCAGCATTTT
CASRLGQGNGNQPQHF
>TRBV7-6|-|TRBJ2-5|-
TGTGCCAGCAGCTCGGGGACCCGAGAGACCCAGTACTTC
CASSSGTRETQYF
>TRBV30|-|TRBJ1-4|-
TGTGCCGTCCAGAGGGTCACTAATGAAAAACTGTTTTTT
CAVQRVTNEKLFF
>TRBV5-1|once|TRBJ2-7|TRBD1
TGCGCCAGCAGCTGGAGGGGAAAGGGGACAGGGGGCGTTTACGAGCAGTACTTC
CASSWRGKGTGGVYEQYF
>TRBV7-9|few|TRBJ1-2|-
TGTGCCAGCAGCCTGGGACTGAAGGGCTACACCTTC
CASSLGLKGYTF
>TRBV25-1|-|TRBJ1-1|-
TGTGCCAGCAGTGAACTTCCGAACACTGAAGCTTTCTTT
CASSELPNTEAFF
>TRBV4-3|-|TRBJ1-4|-
TGCGCCAGCAGCCAAGACAGGGGTAATGAAAAACTGTTTTTT
CASSQDRGNEKLFF
>TRBV9|large|TRBJ2-7|TRBD1
TGTGCCAGCAGCGTAGCGACAGGGGGCCTGTACGAGCAGTACTTC
CASSVATGGLYEQYF
>TRBV9|-|TRBJ2-7|TRBD1
TGTGCCAGCAGCTTAACCGGGACAGGTAACGAGCAGTACTTC
CASSLTGTGNEQYF
>TRBV29-1|few|TRBJ2-7|-
TGCAGCGTTGAGAGGGAGAACTACGAGCAGTACTTC
CSVERENYEQYF
>TRBV5-1|-|TRBJ2-5|TRBD2
TGCGCCAGCAGCTTCAGCGGGGGACAAGAGACCCAGTACTTC
CASSFSGGQETQYF
>TRBV29-1|-|TRBJ2-2|TRBD2
TGCAGCGTTGTGGCATTGAGCGGGGCGAACACCGGGGAGCTGTTTTTT
CSVVALSGANTGELFF
>TRBV11-1|-|TRBJ1-1|-
TGTGCCAGCAGCTTAGGGGGTCTTGAAGCTTTCTTT
CASSLGGLEAFF
>TRBV19|-|TRBJ2-4|-
TGTGCCAGTAGTACACTTCTCCGCAACAGGGACATTCAGTACTTC
CASSTLLRNRDIQYF
>TRBV28|-|TRBJ2-7|-
TGTGCCAGCAGTAGAACTTATGTGACCGGGACGGAGACCTACGAGCAGTACTTC
CASSRTYVTGTETYEQYF